The 17 T cell receptor beta chains in this list originate from one sample, sequenced in a study of prognosis after radiotherapy for stage I lung cancer. By two-round multiplex PCR, the TCR beta CDR3 was amplified from genomic DNA. Primers specific to each TRBV and TRBJ gene drove first-round PCR. TCRdb re-analysed the multiplex PCR reads in MiXCR, keeping a single row per CDR3 protein. This sample carries 30,000 to 40,000 distinct CDR3 sequences, less than 45% of them seen once, and the ten largest clones take roughly 15%. Sequencing used PBMCs, obtained before or after stereotactic body radiation therapy (not recorded which). Receptors were obtained from a donor aged 50 or older with non-small cell lung cancer.

In regard to this clonotype: Here the CDR3 omits its conserved ending phenylalanine or tryptophan, so a read error is the likely source. The limits of the CDR3 on the DNA are not certain, so only TCRdb's listed CDR3 is given. The chain joins TRBV19 to TRBJ2-1; the table's D call of TRBD1 was not tested on the DNA. From its first to its last residue, the CDR3 has 14 amino acids. Germline CDR1 and CDR2: LNHDA and SQIVND (reference sequence). CDR3 region: CASTGYAGGSEHFL.

A remark on this clonotype: This may be a read error, as it is one base from a much larger clone. This CDR3 is missing its conserved last phenylalanine or tryptophan, likely due to a read error. The V call is TRBV29-1, the J call TRBJ1-1; tentative D call: TRBD1 (5 bases). V was shortened by 2 bases and J by 11 bases, with 12 bases between the two germline ends. CDR1 is SQVTM, CDR2 ANQGSEA, per germline. This CDR3 region has 11 residues. This CDR3 is CSVEKTGGAFS. In DNA, the CDR3 is TGCAGCGTTGAAAAAACAGGTGGGGCTTTCTCT.

There are many counts of this clonotype. The chain employs TRBV3-1 and TRBJ1-2, with TRBD1 matching over 10 bases. The CDR3 extends over 15 amino acids. Trimming at V came to 1 base and at J to 7 bases, leaving 6 bases not matched to a gene. Germline CDR1 is LGHDT and CDR2 is YNNKEL (reference sequence). CDR3 bases: TGTGCCAGCAGCCAAGGGTGGGACAGGGGTACTGGCTACACCTTC. It codes for CASSQGWDRGTGYTF.

This clonotype was found a few times. The chain links TRBV11-3 to TRBJ2-1; 10 bases agree with TRBD2. Per the germline V gene, CDR1 is SGHNT and CDR2 is YENEEA. After removal of 5 bases from V and 8 bases from J, the junction contained 9 bases not matched to a gene. This CDR3 region has 15 residues. The CDR3 DNA follows: TGTGCCAGCAGCCCAGGACTAGCGGAGGGAGATGAGCAGTTCTTC. Its protein is CASSPGLAEGDEQFF.

This clonotype showed up many times. This rearrangement joins TRBV3-1 to TRBJ1-6; D gene ambiguous. The CDR3 totals 17 residues. The V end lost 0 bases, the J end lost 7 bases, and 16 bases lay between the germline ends. Per the germline V gene, CDR1 is LGHDT and CDR2 is YNNKEL (reference sequence). CDR3 protein: CASSQEWYRIANSPLHF. The CDR3 DNA reads as TGTGCCAGCAGCCAAGAGTGGTACAGAATAGCAAATTCACCCCTCCACTTT.

This clonotype was counted many times. CDR3 loop: CSLVAGFLDTQYF. In DNA form, the CDR3 reads TGCAGTTTAGTAGCGGGGTTCTTAGATACGCAGTATTTT. The rearrangement links TRBV20-1 to TRBJ2-3; 8 bases match TRBD2. Germline CDR1 DFQATT, CDR2 SNEGSKA (reference sequence). The CDR3 length is 13 residues. V trimming: 8 bases; J trimming: 5 bases; junction bases outside the gene matches: 9.

Many counts were recorded for this clonotype. The V call is TRBV30, the J call TRBJ1-6; perhaps TRBD1 as D (5 bases). The germline CDR1 and CDR2 sequences are GTSNPN and SVGIG (reference sequence). The CDR3 covers 13 residues. Between the trimmed V and J ends, which lost 1 base and 7 bases, there was a span of 8 bases. The DNA of the CDR3 is TGTGCCTGGAGTGAGGGGTACAATTCACCCCTCCACTTT. This encodes CAWSEGYNSPLHF.

This clonotype showed up many times. The chain combines TRBV28 with TRBJ2-7, with TRBD1 matching 7 bases. Per germline, CDR1 MDHEN and CDR2 SYDVKM. V dropped 4 bases and J dropped 2; count of bases not matched to a gene: 5. CDR3 size: 14 residues. The CDR3 DNA sequence: TGTGCCAGCAGTTCAGGACAGGATCCCTACGAGCAGTACTTC. Protein: CASSSGQDPYEQYF.

This clonotype was detected ten times or more. The chain employs TRBV19 and TRBJ1-2; 7 nucleotides agree with TRBD1. Trimming took 4 bases from V and 4 from J; bases not matched to a gene: 3. Germline CDR1 reads LNHDA; CDR2 reads SQIVND (reference sequence). This CDR3 contains 13 residues. The CDR3 DNA reads TGTGCCAGTAGTAACAGGGGCGCCTATGGCTACACCTTC. It specifies CASSNRGAYGYTF. The full variable domain, with the rest looked up from reference TRBV19 and TRBJ1-2, is DGGITQSPKYLFRKEGQNVTLSCEQNLNHDAMYWYRQDPGQGLRLIYYSQIVNDFQKGDIAEGYSVSREKKESFPLTVTSAQKNPTAFYLCASSNRGAYGYTFGSGTRLTVV.

This clonotype appeared many times. V gene TRBV28 combines with J gene TRBJ2-5; 8 bases are a match to TRBD2. Trimming took 5 bases from V and 7 from J; bases not matched to a gene: 9. The CDR3 spans 14 residues. Germline CDR1 is MDHEN and CDR2 is SYDVKM. CDR3 nucleotide sequence: TGTGCCAGCAGTAAGAGGACTAGCTCCCTGACCCAGTACTTC. It yields the protein CASSKRTSSLTQYF.

In this sample, this clonotype turned up a few times. Mismatch with germline at one junction end may stem from a read error. V gene TRBV7-8 combines with J gene TRBJ1-6; D unclear. The CDR3 is 14 residues long. CDR1 and CDR2 from the germline V gene are SGHVS and FQNEAQ. CDR3 nucleotides: TGTGCCAGCAGCTTCCCGGGGTATAACTCACCCCTCCACTTT. Its translation: CASSFPGYNSPLHF.

There are many counts of this clonotype. V usage is TRBV5-1 and J usage is TRBJ2-2; TRBD2 might be the D (7 bases). V lost 6 bases and J 1 base, leaving 13 bases between the germline ends. The CDR3 consists of 15 residues. Looked up from germline, CDR1 is SGHRS and CDR2 is YFSETQ. The CDR3 protein is CASNRRGGNTGELFF. CDR3 nucleotide sequence: TGCGCCAGCAACCGAAGGGGGGGGAACACCGGGGAGCTGTTTTTT.

Concerning this clonotype itself: At one of its ends the junction is not consistent with the germline gene, which may arise from a read error. CDR3: CASSERPGYTGQLFF. The CDR3 region has the DNA TGTGCCAGCAGTGAACGACCCGGGTATACCGGGCAGCTGTTTTTT. The genes are TRBV6-1 and TRBJ2-2; no firm D call. The CDR3 covers 15 residues. CDR1 and CDR2 from the germline V gene are MNHNS and SASEGT.

V gene TRBV6-1 combines with J gene TRBJ1-5; 10 bases line up with TRBD1. The CDR3 extends over 16 amino acids. V lost 6 bases, J lost 1 base, and 6 bases stayed unmatched. The germline V gene has CDR1 MNHNS and CDR2 SASEGT. CDR3 region: CASRPRTGGSNQPQHF. The CDR3 bases are TGTGCCAGCAGGCCGAGGACAGGGGGAAGCAATCAGCCCCAGCATTTT.

The sample holds many counts of this clonotype. The V and J genes are TRBV27 and TRBJ2-1, with D tentatively TRBD1 or TRBD2 (5 bases each). The CDR3 extends over 14 amino acids. Trimming stripped 6 bases from V and 3 bases from J, with 12 bases between. Per germline, CDR1 MNHEY and CDR2 SMNVEV (reference sequence). The CDR3 DNA reads as TGTGCCAGCAGCCCCCGGGGCCTCTACAATGAGCAGTTCTTC. This codes for CASSPRGLYNEQFF.

This clonotype was found many times. This chain joins TRBV13 and TRBJ1-1; D gene unclear. Germline V gene lookup returns CDR1 PRHDT and CDR2 FYEKMQ (reference sequence). Trimming cost V 5 bases and J 3 bases, with 16 bases left between them. This CDR3 spans 15 amino acids. CDR3 residues: CASSPRGGRDTEAFF. CDR3 nucleotides: TGTGCCAGCAGCCCCCGAGGAGGGAGGGACACTGAAGCTTTCTTT.

Regarding this clonotype: Just one base apart from a much larger clone, this may be a read error. The J gene is TRBJ2-7, the V gene TRBV4-2; tentatively, D is TRBD1 or TRBD2 (5 bases each). The CDR3 spans 15 residues. Germline V gives CDR1 LGHNA, CDR2 YNFKEQ. The ends were cut back, 3 bases at V and 2 bases at J, with 14 bases in the middle. The CDR3 loop reads CASSQAGRSPYEQYF. CDR3 in DNA: TGTGCCAGCAGCCAGGCAGGGAGATCCCCCTACGAGCAGTACTTC.